A single T cell receptor (beta chain) is shown here with its context. Assay: immunoSEQ multiplex PCR; the TCRdb copy retains only in-frame clones and omits some. The sample has over 80,000 clones; roughly 87% are singletons. The data derive from a study of radiotherapy plus CTLA-4 blockade in lung cancer. The CDR3 extends over 16 amino acids. Per germline, CDR1 MNHNY and CDR2 SVGAGI (reference sequence). V shed 6 bases and J 2 bases; nucleotides not matched to a gene: 7. This chain joins TRBV6-6 and TRBJ1-3; TRBD1 agrees at 10 bases. The sequence came from a human donor with non-small cell lung cancer who had stable disease on radiotherapy plus ipilimumab. The sample consisted of peripheral blood, taken from a patient treated with radiotherapy plus ipilimumab. CDR3 in DNA: TGTGCCAGCAGCAGGGACAGGGGACTGCCTGGAAACACCATATATTTT. It encodes CASSRDRGLPGNTIYF.